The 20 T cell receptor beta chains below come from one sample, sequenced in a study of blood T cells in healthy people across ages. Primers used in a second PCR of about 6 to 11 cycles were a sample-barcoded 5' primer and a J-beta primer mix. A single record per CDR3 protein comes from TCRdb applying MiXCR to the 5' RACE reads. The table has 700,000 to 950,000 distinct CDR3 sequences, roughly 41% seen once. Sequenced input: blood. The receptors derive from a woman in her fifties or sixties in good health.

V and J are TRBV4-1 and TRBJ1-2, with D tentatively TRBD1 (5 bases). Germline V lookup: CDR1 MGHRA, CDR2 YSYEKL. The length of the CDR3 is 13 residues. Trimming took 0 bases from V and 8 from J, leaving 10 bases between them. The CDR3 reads CASSQDRAAGYTF. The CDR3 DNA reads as TGCGCCAGCAGCCAAGACAGGGCCGCGGGCTACACCTTC.

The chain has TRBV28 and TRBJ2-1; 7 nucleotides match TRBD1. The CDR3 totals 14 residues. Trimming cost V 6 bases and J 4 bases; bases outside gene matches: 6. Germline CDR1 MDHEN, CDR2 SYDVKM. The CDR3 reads CASSTGQPYNEQFF. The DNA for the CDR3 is TGTGCCAGCAGCACGGGACAGCCTTACAATGAGCAGTTCTTC.

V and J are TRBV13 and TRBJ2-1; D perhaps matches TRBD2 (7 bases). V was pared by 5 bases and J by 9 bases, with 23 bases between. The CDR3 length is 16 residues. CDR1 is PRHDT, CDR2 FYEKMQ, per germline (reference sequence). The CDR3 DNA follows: TGTGCCAGCAGCGGAATTTCAGGTGGGAGGGGGGGTGAGCAGTTCTTC. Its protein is CASSGISGGRGGEQFF.

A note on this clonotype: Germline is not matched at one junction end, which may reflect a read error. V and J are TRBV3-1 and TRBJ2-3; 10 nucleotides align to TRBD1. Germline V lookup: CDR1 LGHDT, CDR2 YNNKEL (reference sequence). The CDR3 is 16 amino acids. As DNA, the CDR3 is TGTGCCGGCAGCCTCTGGACAGGGGGGTCGACAGATACGCAGTATTTT. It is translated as CAGSLWTGGSTDTQYF.

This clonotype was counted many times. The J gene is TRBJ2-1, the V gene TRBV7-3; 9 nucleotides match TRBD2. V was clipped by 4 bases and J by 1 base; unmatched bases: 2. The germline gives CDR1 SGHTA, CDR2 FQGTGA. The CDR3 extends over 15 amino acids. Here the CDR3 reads CASSSGLASYNEQFF. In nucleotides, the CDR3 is TGTGCCAGCAGCTCTGGACTAGCGTCCTACAATGAGCAGTTCTTC.

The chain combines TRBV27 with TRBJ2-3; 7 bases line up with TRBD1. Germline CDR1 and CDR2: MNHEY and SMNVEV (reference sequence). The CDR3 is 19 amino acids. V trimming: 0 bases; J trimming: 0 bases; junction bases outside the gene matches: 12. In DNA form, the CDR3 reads TGTGCCAGCAGTTTATCGAGGGACAGACAATTCACTAGCACAGATACGCAGTATTTT. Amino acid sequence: CASSLSRDRQFTSTDTQYF.

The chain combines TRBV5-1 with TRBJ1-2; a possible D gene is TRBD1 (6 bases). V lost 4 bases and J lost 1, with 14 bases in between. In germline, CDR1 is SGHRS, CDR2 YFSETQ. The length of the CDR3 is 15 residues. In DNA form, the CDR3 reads TGCGCCAGCAGCAATGGGGGGGGGCTTAACTATGGCTACACCTTC. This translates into CASSNGGGLNYGYTF.

CDR3 sequence: CASSPERTRTNYGYTF. The CDR3 coding sequence is TGTGCCAGCTCACCGGAGAGGACAAGGACTAACTATGGCTACACCTTC. The chain is built from TRBV18 and TRBJ1-2; possible D gene TRBD1, 5 bases. Germline CDR1 reads KGHSH; CDR2 reads LQKENI. This CDR3 has 16 amino acids. Trimming removed 3 bases at V and 0 bases at J, with 14 bases between.

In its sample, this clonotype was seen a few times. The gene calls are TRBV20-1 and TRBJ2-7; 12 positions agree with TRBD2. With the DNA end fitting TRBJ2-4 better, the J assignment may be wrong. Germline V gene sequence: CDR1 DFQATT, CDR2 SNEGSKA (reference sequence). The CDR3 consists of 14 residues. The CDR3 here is CSASSSGGVGIQYF. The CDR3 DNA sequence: TGCAGTGCTAGTTCTAGCGGGGGGGTGGGCATTCAGTACTTC.

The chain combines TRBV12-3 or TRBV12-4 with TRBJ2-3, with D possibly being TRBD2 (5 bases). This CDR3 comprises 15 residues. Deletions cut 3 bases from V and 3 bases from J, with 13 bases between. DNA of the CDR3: TGTGCCAGCAGTTTTCTTCTAGCCAGAACAGATACGCAGTATTTT. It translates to CASSFLLARTDTQYF.

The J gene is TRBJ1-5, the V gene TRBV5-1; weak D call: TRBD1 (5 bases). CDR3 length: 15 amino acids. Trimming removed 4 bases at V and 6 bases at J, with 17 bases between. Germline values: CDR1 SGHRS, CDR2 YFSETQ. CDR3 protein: CASSEGPGWGQPQHF. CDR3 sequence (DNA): TGCGCCAGCAGCGAAGGACCAGGGTGGGGTCAGCCCCAGCATTTT.

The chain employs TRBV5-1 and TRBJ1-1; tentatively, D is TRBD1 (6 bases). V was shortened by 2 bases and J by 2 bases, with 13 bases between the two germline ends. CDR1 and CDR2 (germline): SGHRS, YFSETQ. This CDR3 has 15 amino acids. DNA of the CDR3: TGCGCCAGCAGCTTTACGGGGGGGCCAAACACTGAAGCTTTCTTT. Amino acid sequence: CASSFTGGPNTEAFF.

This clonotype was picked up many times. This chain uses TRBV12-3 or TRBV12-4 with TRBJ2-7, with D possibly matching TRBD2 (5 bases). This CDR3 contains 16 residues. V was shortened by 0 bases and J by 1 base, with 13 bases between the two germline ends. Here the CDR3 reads CASSLAKKGDSYEQYF. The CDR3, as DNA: TGTGCCAGCAGTTTAGCGAAAAAGGGAGATTCCTACGAGCAGTACTTC.

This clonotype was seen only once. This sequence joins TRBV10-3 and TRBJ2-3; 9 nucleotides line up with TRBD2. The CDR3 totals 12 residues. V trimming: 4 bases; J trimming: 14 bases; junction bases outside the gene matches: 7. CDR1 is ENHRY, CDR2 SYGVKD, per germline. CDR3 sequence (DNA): TGTGCCATCAGTGCAGCGGGGGGCCCCCCGTATTTT. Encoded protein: CAISAAGGPPYF.

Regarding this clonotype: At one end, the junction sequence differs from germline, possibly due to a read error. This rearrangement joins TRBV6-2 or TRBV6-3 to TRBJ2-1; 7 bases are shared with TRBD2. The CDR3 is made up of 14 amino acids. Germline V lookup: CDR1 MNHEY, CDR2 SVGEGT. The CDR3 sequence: CAGSQTSSYNEQFF. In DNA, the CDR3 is TGTGCCGGCAGTCAGACTAGCAGCTACAATGAGCAGTTCTTC.

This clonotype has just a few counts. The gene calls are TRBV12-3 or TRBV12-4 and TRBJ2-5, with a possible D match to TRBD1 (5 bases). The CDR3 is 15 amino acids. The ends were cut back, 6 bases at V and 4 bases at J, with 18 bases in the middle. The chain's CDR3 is CASSLQQGVGETQYF. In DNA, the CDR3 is TGTGCCAGCAGCCTCCAGCAAGGGGTAGGAGAGACCCAGTACTTC.

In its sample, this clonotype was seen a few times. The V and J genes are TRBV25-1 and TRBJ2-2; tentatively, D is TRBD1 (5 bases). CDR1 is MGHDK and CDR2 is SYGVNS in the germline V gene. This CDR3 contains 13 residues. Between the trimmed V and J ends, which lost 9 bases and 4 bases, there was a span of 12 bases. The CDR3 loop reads CASFRESTGELFF. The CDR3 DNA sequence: TGTGCCAGTTTCAGGGAAAGCACCGGGGAGCTGTTTTTT.

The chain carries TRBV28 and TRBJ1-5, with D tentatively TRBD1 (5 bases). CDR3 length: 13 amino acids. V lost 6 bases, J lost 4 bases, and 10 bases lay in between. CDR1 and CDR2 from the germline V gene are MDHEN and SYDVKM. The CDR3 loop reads CASRTDRNQPQHF. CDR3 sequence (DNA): TGTGCCAGCAGAACCGACAGAAATCAGCCCCAGCATTTT.

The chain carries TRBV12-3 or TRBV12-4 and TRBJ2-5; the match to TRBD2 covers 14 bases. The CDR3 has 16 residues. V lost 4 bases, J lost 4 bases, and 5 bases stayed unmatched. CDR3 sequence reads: CASSSGLAGAVETQYF. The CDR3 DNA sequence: TGTGCCAGCAGTTCGGGACTAGCGGGAGCCGTAGAGACCCAGTACTTC.

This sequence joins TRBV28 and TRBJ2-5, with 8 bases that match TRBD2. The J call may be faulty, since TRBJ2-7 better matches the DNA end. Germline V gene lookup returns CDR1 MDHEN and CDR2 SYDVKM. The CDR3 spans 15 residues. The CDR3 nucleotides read TGTGCCAGCCGCCCGCCCGGGAGGGTAGGGTACGAGCAGTACTTC. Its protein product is CASRPPGRVGYEQYF.